This TCR beta chain derives from a study of blood T cells in healthy people across ages. Study outcomes and limitations: Whereas aged donors had fewer naive CD4+ cells, long-lived donors had more of them and higher diversity. Roughly linear age-related decline in beta diversity appeared, significant by age 40.

Comments on this clonotype: What it binds is not known.

Alongside a J-beta primer mix, a sample-barcoded 5' primer served in a second PCR lasting roughly 6 to 11 cycles. TCRdb reprocessed the 5' RACE reads via MiXCR and lists one record per CDR3 protein. The sample includes about 800,000 distinct CDR3 sequences, 20% to 25% of them seen just once. In addition, the sample was reused for a study of T cells of mothers and their children. This second report adds: The extracted RNA was employed in its entirety for cDNA synthesis, at approximately 1.5 ug per 15 ul. The shaping of TCR recombination output by thymic selection is similar in related and unrelated pairs.

The TCR was taken from a boy younger than 18 in good health. The sample consisted of blood.

CDR3 amino acids: CASSLAGLAGSTDTQYF. CDR3 nucleotides: TGTGCCAGCAGCTTGGCCGGACTAGCGGGAAGCACAGATACGCAGTATTTT. This sequence joins TRBV5-6 and TRBJ2-3; 12 positions agree with TRBD2. CDR1 SGHDT and CDR2 YYEEEE come from the germline V gene. The CDR3 contains 17 residues. J gave up 0 bases and V 0 bases, and 2 bases lay outside the gene matches.